The entry below describes one TCR beta chain. Its matching antigen is unknown. Investigators merged groups given second doses at roughly 4 or roughly 12 weeks. V was shortened by 0 bases and J by 1 base, with 13 bases between the two germline ends. The germline CDR1 and CDR2 sequences are SGHNT and YENEEA. The CDR3 contains 17 residues. The entry originates in a study of T cell responses to AZD1222 COVID-19 vaccine. Study outcomes and limitations: Donors were chiefly white British, with a greater number of females, and clonal diversity was perhaps underestimated. All repertoire sampling was performed exclusively after the peak T cell response.

Sequenced by immunoSEQ multiplex PCR; TCRdb stores in-frame clones only, minus some. The table lists roughly 84,000 clones, approximately 85% of them singletons, with 9.5% to 13% in the top ten. This sequence was found in an adult who received the AZD1222 COVID-19 vaccine. Material: peripheral blood, obtained 28 days after the second AZD1222 dose. V and J are TRBV11-3 and TRBJ1-5, with D perhaps TRBD1 (5 bases). The CDR3 DNA is TGTGCCAGCAGCTTAGAACAGGCGGATGTAAGCAATCAGCCCCAGCATTTT. Translation: CASSLEQADVSNQPQHF.